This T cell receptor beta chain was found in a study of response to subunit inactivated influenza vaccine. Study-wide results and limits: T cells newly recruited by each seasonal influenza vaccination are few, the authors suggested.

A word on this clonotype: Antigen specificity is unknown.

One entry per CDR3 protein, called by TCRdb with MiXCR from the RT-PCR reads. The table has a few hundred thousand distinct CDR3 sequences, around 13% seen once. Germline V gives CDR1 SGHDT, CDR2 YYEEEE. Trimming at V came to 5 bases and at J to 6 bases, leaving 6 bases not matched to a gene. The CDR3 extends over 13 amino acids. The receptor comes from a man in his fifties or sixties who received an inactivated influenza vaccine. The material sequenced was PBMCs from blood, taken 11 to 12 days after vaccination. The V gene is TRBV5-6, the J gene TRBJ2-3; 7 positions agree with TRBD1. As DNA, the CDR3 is TGTGCCAGCAGGGGACAGTCCCGGGATACGCAGTATTTT. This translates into CASRGQSRDTQYF.